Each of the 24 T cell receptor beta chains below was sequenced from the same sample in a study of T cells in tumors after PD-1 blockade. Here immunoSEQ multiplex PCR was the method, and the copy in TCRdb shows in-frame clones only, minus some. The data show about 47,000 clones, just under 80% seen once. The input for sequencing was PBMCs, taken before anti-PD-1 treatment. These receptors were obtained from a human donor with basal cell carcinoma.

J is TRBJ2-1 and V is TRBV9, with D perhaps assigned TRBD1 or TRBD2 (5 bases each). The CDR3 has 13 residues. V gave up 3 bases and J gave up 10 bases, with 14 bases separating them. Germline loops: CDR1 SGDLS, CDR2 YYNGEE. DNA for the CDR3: TGTGCCAGCAGCGCCAGAGACTGGGGGGAGCAGTTCTTC. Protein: CASSARDWGEQFF.

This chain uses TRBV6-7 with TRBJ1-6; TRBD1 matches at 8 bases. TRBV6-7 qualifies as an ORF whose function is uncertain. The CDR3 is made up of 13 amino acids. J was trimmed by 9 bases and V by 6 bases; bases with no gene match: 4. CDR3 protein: CASRRDRFSPLHF. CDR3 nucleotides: TGTGCCAGCAGACGGGACAGGTTTTCACCCCTCCACTTT.

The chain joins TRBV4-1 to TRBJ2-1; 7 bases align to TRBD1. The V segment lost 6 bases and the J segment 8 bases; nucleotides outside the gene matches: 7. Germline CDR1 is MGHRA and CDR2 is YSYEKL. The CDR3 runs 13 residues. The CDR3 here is CASRRGLADEQFF. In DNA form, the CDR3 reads TGCGCCAGCAGAAGGGGGCTAGCAGATGAGCAGTTCTTC.

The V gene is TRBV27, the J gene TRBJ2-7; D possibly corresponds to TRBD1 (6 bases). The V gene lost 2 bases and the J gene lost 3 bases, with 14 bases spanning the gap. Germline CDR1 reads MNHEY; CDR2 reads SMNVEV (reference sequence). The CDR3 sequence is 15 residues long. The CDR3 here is CASSLEAGTYYEQYF. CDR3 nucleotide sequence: TGTGCCAGCAGTTTAGAGGCCGGGACATACTACGAGCAGTACTTC.

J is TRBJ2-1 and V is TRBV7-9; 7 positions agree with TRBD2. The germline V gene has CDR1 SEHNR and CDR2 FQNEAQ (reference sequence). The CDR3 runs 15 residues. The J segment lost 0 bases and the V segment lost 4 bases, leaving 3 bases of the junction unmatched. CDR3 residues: CASSSGGSSYNEQFF. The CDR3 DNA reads TGTGCCAGCAGCTCGGGGGGTAGCTCCTACAATGAGCAGTTCTTC.

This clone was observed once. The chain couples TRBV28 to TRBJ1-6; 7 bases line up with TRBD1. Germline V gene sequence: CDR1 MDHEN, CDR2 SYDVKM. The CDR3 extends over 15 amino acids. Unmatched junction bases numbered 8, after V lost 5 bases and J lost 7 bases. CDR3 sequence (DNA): TGTGCCAGCAGTGATACCGGGACAGCCAATTCACCCCTCCACTTT. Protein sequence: CASSDTGTANSPLHF. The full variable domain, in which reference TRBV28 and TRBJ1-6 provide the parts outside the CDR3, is DVKVTQSSRYLVKRTGEKVFLECVQDMDHENMFWYRQDPGLGLRLIYFSYDVKMKEKGDIPEGYSVSREKKERFSLILESASTNQTSMYLCASSDTGTANSPLHFGNGTRLTVT.

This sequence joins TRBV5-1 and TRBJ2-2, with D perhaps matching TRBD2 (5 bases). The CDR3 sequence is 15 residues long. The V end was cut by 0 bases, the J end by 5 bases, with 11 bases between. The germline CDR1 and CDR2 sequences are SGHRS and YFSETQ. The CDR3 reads CASSLVGEGTGELFF. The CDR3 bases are TGCGCCAGCAGCTTGGTGGGCGAGGGAACCGGGGAGCTGTTTTTT.

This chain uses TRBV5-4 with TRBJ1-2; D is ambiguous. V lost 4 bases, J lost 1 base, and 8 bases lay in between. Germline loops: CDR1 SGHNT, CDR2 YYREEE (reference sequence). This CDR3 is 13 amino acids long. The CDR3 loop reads CASSPDLNYGYTF. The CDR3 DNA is TGTGCCAGCAGCCCGGACCTTAACTATGGCTACACCTTC.

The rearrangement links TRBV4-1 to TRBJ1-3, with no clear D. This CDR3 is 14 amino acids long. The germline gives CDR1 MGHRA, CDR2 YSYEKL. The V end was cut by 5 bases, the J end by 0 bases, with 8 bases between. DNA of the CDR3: TGCGCCAGCAGCTCCTGGGACTCTGGAAACACCATATATTTT. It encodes CASSSWDSGNTIYF.

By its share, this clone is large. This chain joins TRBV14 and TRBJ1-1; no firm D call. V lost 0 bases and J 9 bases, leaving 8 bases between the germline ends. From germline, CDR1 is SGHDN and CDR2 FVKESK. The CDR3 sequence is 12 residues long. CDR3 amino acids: CASSQDRVQAFF. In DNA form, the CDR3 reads TGTGCCAGCAGCCAAGATAGGGTCCAAGCTTTCTTT.

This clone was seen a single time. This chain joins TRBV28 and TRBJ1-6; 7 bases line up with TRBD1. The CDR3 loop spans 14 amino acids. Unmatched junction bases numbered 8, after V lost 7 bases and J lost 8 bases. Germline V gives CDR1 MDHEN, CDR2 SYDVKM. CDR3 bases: TGTGCCAGCAACATCAGACAGGGATATTCACCCCTCCACTTT. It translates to CASNIRQGYSPLHF.

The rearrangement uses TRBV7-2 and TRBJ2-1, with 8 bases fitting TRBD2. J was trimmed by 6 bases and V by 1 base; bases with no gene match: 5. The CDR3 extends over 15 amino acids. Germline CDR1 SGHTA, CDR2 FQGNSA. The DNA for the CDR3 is TGTGCCAGCAGCTTAGTTTACGGGGGGGGCAATGAGCAGTTCTTC. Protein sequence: CASSLVYGGGNEQFF.

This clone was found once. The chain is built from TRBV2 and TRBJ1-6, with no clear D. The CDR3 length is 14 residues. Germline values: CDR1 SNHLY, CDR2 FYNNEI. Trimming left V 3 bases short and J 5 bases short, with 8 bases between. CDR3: CASSERVDNSPLHF. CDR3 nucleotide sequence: TGTGCCAGCAGTGAGAGGGTGGATAATTCACCCCTCCACTTT.

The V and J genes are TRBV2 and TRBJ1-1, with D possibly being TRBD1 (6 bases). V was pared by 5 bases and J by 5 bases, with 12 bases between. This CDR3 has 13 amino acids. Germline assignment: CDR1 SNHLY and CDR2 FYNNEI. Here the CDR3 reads CASSSGGNTEAFF. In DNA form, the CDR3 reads TGTGCCAGCAGTTCGGGGGGCAATACTGAAGCTTTCTTT.

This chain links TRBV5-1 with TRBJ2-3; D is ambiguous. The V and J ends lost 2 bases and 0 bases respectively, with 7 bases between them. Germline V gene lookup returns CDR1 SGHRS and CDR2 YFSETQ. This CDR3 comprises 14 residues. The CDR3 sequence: CASSFVQSTDTQYF. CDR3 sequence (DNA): TGCGCCAGCAGCTTTGTGCAAAGCACAGATACGCAGTATTTT.

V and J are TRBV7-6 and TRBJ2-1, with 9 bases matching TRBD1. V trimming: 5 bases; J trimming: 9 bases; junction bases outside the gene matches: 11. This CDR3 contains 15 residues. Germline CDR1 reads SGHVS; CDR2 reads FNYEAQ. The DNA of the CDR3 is TGTGCCAGCAGCGCCCCCGGGACAGGGTATGGTGAGCAGTTCTTC. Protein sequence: CASSAPGTGYGEQFF.

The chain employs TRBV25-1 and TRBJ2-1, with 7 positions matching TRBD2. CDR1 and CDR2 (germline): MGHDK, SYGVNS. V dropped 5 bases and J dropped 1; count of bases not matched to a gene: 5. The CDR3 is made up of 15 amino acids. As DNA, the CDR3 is TGTGCCAGCAGTCCGGGGGGAATGTCCTACAATGAGCAGTTCTTC. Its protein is CASSPGGMSYNEQFF.

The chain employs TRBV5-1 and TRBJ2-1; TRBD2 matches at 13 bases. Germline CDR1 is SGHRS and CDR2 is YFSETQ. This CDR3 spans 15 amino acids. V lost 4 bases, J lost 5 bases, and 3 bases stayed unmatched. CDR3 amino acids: CASSRTSGRDNEQFF. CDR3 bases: TGCGCCAGCAGCAGGACTAGCGGGAGAGACAATGAGCAGTTCTTC.

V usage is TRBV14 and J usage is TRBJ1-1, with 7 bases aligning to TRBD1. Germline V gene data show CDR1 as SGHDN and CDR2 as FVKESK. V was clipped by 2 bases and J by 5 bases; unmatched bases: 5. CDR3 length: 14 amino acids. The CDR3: CASSQKGGRTEAFF. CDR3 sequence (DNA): TGTGCCAGCAGCCAAAAAGGGGGCAGGACTGAAGCTTTCTTT.

The CDR3 DNA reads TGTGCCAGCAGTTTACTGGACAGGGGAGTCTATGGCTACACCTTC. Protein: CASSLLDRGVYGYTF. This sequence joins TRBV28 and TRBJ1-2; 9 positions match TRBD1. Germline V lookup: CDR1 MDHEN, CDR2 SYDVKM. The CDR3 totals 15 residues. J lost 4 bases, V lost 2 bases, and 5 bases had no gene match.

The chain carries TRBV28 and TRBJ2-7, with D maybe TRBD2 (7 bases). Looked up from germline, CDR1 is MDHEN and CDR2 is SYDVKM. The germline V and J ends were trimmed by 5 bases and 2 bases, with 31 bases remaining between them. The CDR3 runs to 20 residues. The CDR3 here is CASSPPVVGANGRPTYEQYF. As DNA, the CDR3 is TGTGCCAGCAGTCCCCCCGTCGTGGGGGCGAACGGGAGGCCGACCTACGAGCAGTACTTC.

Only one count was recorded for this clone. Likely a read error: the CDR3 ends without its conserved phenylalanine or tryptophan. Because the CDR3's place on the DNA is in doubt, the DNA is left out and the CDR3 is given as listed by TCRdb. CDR3 sequence: CASSYSASGGGVL. The V and J genes are TRBV6-6 and TRBJ2-4; the D call of TRBD2 is as the table states it, not checked on the DNA. Germline CDR1 and CDR2: MNHNY and SVGAGI (reference sequence). The CDR3 region is 13 residues in length, termini included.

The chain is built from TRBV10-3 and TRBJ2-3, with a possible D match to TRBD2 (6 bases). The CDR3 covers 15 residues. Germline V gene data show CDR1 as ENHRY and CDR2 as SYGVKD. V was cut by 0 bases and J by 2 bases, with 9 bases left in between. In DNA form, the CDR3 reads TGTGCCATCAGTGAGTCCGGGGGTTTCACAGATACGCAGTATTTT. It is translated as CAISESGGFTDTQYF.

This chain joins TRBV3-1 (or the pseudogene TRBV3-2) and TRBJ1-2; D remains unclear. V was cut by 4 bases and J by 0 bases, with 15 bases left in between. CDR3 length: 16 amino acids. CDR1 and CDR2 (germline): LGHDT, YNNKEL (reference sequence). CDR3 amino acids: CASSPRGGVTNYGYTF. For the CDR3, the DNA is TGTGCCAGCAGCCCTCGTGGAGGAGTGACTAACTATGGCTACACCTTC.